The 12 T cell receptor beta chains in this list originate from one sample, sequenced in a study of long-term antiretroviral therapy in people with HIV. Assay version v3.0 of immunoSEQ was used, and it was run at survey level. Using immunoSEQ multiplex PCR, the repertoire was profiled, and TCRdb retains in-frame clones only, with some absent. The data hold around 24,000 clones, with 65% to 80% observed a single time. Material: unsorted PBMCs, obtained 0.5 years after starting antiretroviral therapy. These receptors were taken from a woman in her 40s with HIV.

In nucleotides, the CDR3 is TGTGCCAGCAGCCCCGATCAGACAGGGTCTTTTGACATTCAGTACTTC. As protein: CASSPDQTGSFDIQYF. The rearrangement uses TRBV7-6 and TRBJ2-4, with 7 bases fitting TRBD1. Trimming cost V 5 bases and J 8 bases; bases outside gene matches: 15. The germline V gene has CDR1 SGHVS and CDR2 FNYEAQ. The CDR3 is 16 amino acids.

The chain uses TRBV6-5 and TRBJ2-5, with D uncertain. CDR1 is MNHEY and CDR2 is SVGAGI in the germline V gene. V was clipped by 6 bases and J by 5 bases, with 19 bases between them. The CDR3 has 15 amino acids. The CDR3 sequence: CASSHGSLFGETQYF. DNA for the CDR3: TGTGCCAGCAGCCACGGGTCGCTCTTCGGGGAGACCCAGTACTTC.

Worth noting for this clone: Sequence at one end of the junction differs from germline and may be a read error. The chain recombines TRBV6-5 with TRBJ2-7; 9 bases align to TRBD1. Germline V gene sequence: CDR1 MNHEY, CDR2 SVGAGI. The CDR3 runs to 14 residues. CDR3 sequence: CAGSTGTGRREQYF. Written as DNA, the CDR3 is TGTGCCGGCAGCACCGGGACAGGGCGGCGCGAGCAGTACTTC.

V and J are TRBV5-5 and TRBJ1-1, with 8 bases aligning to TRBD1. V gave up 5 bases and J gave up 1 base; unmatched junction bases: 7. This CDR3 has 15 residues. CDR1 is SGHKS, CDR2 YYEKEE, per germline (reference sequence). The CDR3 nucleotides read TGTGCCAGCAGTTCTGGACAGGGCTGGAACACTGAAGCTTTCTTT. Protein sequence: CASSSGQGWNTEAFF.

The J gene is TRBJ1-3, the V gene TRBV11-2; D uncertain. The CDR3 length is 15 residues. The germline V and J ends were trimmed by 3 bases and 0 bases, with 9 bases remaining between them. Germline V gene sequence: CDR1 SGHAT, CDR2 FQNNGV. DNA for the CDR3: TGTGCCAGCAGCTTTTTGACCAGCTCTGGAAACACCATATATTTT. Translated: CASSFLTSSGNTIYF. The variable domain in full, with the rest retrieved from reference TRBV11-2 and TRBJ1-3, is EAGVAQSPRYKIIEKRQSVAFWCNPISGHATLYWYQQILGQGPKLLIQFQNNGVVDDSQLPKDRFSAERLKGVDSTLKIQPAKLEDSAVYLCASSFLTSSGNTIYFGEGSWLTVV.

This chain uses TRBV19 with TRBJ1-4; TRBD1 is a possible D gene (6 bases). Trimming shortened V by 3 bases and J by 11 bases, and 13 bases separated the two germline ends. The germline CDR1 and CDR2 sequences are LNHDA and SQIVND (reference sequence). This CDR3 region has 13 residues. As DNA, the CDR3 is TGTGCCAGTAGTATGATCTCGACAGGCAAACTGTTTTTT. It codes for CASSMISTGKLFF.

CDR3: CASSSGTGGKSTEAFF. The CDR3 nucleotides read TGTGCCAGCAGTTCCGGGACAGGGGGAAAGAGCACTGAAGCTTTCTTT. This chain uses TRBV5-4 with TRBJ1-1, with TRBD1 matching 11 bases. This CDR3 contains 16 residues. Germline lookup yields CDR1 SGHNT and CDR2 YYREEE (reference sequence). V shed 5 bases, J shed 4 bases, and the junction held 10 bases outside the gene matches.

The DNA of the CDR3 is TGTGCCAGCGGGTTTAGGGTGCGGGGGGAGCCAGATACGCAGTATTTT. This translates into CASGFRVRGEPDTQYF. V usage is TRBV28 and J usage is TRBJ2-3, with TRBD2 matching 8 bases. The junction had 14 bases not matched to a gene; V was cut back by 8 bases and J by 4 bases. Germline lookup yields CDR1 MDHEN and CDR2 SYDVKM. The CDR3 has 16 amino acids.

The genes are TRBV19 and TRBJ1-4; D call uncertain. V was shortened by 6 bases and J by 7 bases, with 12 bases between the two germline ends. From germline, CDR1 is LNHDA and CDR2 SQIVND (reference sequence). The CDR3 consists of 13 residues. Here the CDR3 reads CASSRRGSEKLFF. The CDR3 coding sequence is TGTGCCAGTAGCAGGCGTGGGAGTGAAAAACTGTTTTTT.

The chain has TRBV5-6 and TRBJ2-1, with TRBD2 matching over 10 bases. Germline V gene data show CDR1 as SGHDT and CDR2 as YYEEEE. After removal of 1 base from V and 7 bases from J, the junction contained 11 bases not matched to a gene. The CDR3 is made up of 17 amino acids. CDR3 in DNA: TGTGCCAGCAGCTTGTCCGGGCCTAGCGGGGGCTTTAATGAGCAGTTCTTC. Translated, it gives CASSLSGPSGGFNEQFF.

The genes are TRBV4-2 and TRBJ1-2, with D uncertain. Trimming cost V 5 bases and J 3 bases, with 19 bases left between them. Germline-derived CDR1 and CDR2 are LGHNA and YNFKEQ. The CDR3 covers 16 residues. CDR3: CASSASLRGWDYGYTF. The CDR3 DNA is TGTGCCAGCAGCGCCTCCCTACGGGGTTGGGACTATGGCTACACCTTC.

This clone showed up just a few times. This chain uses TRBV2 with TRBJ1-2; 8 nucleotides agree with TRBD1. This CDR3 has 12 amino acids. Germline V gives CDR1 SNHLY, CDR2 FYNNEI. V dropped 6 bases and J dropped 8; count of bases not matched to a gene: 5. CDR3 DNA sequence: TGTGCCAGCAGACGGACAGGGAAAGGCTACACCTTC. Protein: CASRRTGKGYTF.